The sequence of this TCR beta chain was determined in a study of T cells in Graves' hyperthyroidism and ophthalmopathy. Of note for this clonotype: A much more abundant neighbour one base away suggests this may be a read error.

TCR beta CDR3 region amplification was performed from RNA transcripts. The HTBI primer set served for first-round RT-PCR of the TCR CDR3. From the multiplex PCR reads, TCRdb called clonotypes with MiXCR, one entry per CDR3 protein. The table lists 600,000 to 650,000 distinct CDR3 sequences, about 16% of them singletons. The V gene's germline CDR1 is MNHNS and CDR2 SASEGT. This CDR3 region has 13 residues. V lost 6 bases and J lost 3, with 12 bases in between. The study defined stable Graves' hyperthyroidism as no ophthalmopathy progression within 18 months. Newly diagnosed hyperthyroidism, duration under 2 months, in patients aged 18 to 65. In making diagnoses, clinical symptoms, serum thyroxine and TRAb, thyroid ultrasound and orbital computed tomography were all used. PBMCs were derived from 10 ml fresh peripheral blood.

Sequenced sample: blood. This chain uses TRBV6-1 with TRBJ2-7; either TRBD1 or TRBD2 may fit D (5 bases each). This clonotype was obtained from a woman aged 25 to 39 with Graves' hyperthyroidism. The DNA of the CDR3 is TGTGCCAGCAGGGTCAGGGACCTCTACGAGCAGTACTTC. It encodes CASRVRDLYEQYF.